The 5 T cell receptor beta chains reported below all come from one sample, sequenced in a study of post-analysis software for immune sequencing data. Whole-study findings and limits: Patients showed TRBV5-6, TRBV5-1 and TRBV20-1 among about five TRBV segments more frequent than in controls.

The antigens of these receptors remain unknown. Prepared TCR beta cDNA libraries contained unique molecular identifiers. From the PCR reads, TCRdb called clonotypes with MiXCR, one entry per CDR3 protein. Here the sample spans fewer than 900,000 distinct CDR3 sequences, 35% to 55% being singletons. The sample comprised blood. Receptor source: a girl aged 10 to 17 with multiple sclerosis.

The chain employs TRBV30 and TRBJ2-7; 7 bases agree with TRBD1. V shed 0 bases, J shed 0 bases, and the junction held 5 bases outside the gene matches. Germline CDR1 GTSNPN, CDR2 SVGIG (reference sequence). The CDR3 length is 15 residues. DNA for the CDR3: TGTGCCTGGAGTGTACAAAGGGGGCTCTCCTACGAGCAGTACTTC. Translation gives CAWSVQRGLSYEQYF. The whole variable domain, remainder taken from reference TRBV30 and TRBJ2-7, is SQTIHQWPATLVQPVGSPLSLECTVEGTSNPNLYWYRQAAGRGLQLLFYSVGIGQISSEVPQNLSASRPQDRQFILSSKKLLLSDSGFYLCAWSVQRGLSYEQYFGPGTRLTVT.

This sequence joins TRBV28 and TRBJ1-2; D is undetermined. Germline assignment: CDR1 MDHEN and CDR2 SYDVKM. The V end was cut by 2 bases, the J end by 8 bases, with 12 bases between. This CDR3 comprises 13 residues. The CDR3 reads CASSLNVGQGYTF. The CDR3 DNA follows: TGTGCCAGCAGTTTAAATGTGGGCCAAGGCTACACCTTC.

V gene TRBV30 combines with J gene TRBJ2-1; D gene uncertain. The germline V gene has CDR1 GTSNPN and CDR2 SVGIG (reference sequence). CDR3 length equals 12 residues. Deletions cut 1 base from V and 7 bases from J, with 8 bases between. CDR3 in amino acids: CAWSGLKNEQFF. CDR3 coding DNA: TGTGCCTGGAGTGGTTTGAAAAATGAGCAGTTCTTC.

CDR3 sequence: CSARDDRVHYEQYF. CDR3 coding DNA: TGCAGTGCCCGGGACGACAGGGTCCACTACGAGCAGTACTTC. The chain uses TRBV20-1 and TRBJ2-7; 7 nucleotides line up with TRBD1. J was trimmed by 3 bases and V by 6 bases; bases with no gene match: 11. The germline gives CDR1 DFQATT, CDR2 SNEGSKA (reference sequence). The CDR3 extends over 14 amino acids.

The rearrangement links TRBV5-6 to TRBJ2-1; TRBD2 matches at 7 bases. The CDR3 extends over 14 amino acids. The V and J ends lost 4 bases and 8 bases, in that order; junction bases with no gene match: 9. CDR1 and CDR2 from the germline V gene are SGHDT and YYEEEE. The CDR3 region is CASSPWGRGDEQFF. CDR3 DNA sequence: TGTGCCAGCAGCCCCTGGGGGAGGGGAGATGAGCAGTTCTTC. The full variable domain, completed using reference TRBV5-6 and TRBJ2-1, is DAGVTQSPTHLIKTRGQQVTLRCSPKSGHDTVSWYQQALGQGPQFIFQYYEEEERQRGNFPDRFSGHQFPNYSSELNVNALLLGDSALYLCASSPWGRGDEQFFGPGTRLTVL.